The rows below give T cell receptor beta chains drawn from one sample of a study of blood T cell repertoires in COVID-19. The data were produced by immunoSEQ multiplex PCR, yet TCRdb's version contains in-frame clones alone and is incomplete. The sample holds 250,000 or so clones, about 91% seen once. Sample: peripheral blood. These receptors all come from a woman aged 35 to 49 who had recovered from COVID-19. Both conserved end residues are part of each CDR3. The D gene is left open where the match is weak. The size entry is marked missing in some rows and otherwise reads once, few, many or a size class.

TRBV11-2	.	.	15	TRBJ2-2	TGTGCCAGCAGCTTGGGGACACCTTTCACCGGGGAGCTGTTTTTT	CASSLGTPFTGELFF
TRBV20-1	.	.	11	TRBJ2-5	TGCAGTGCTAGAGACGGGGAGACCCAGTACTTC	CSARDGETQYF
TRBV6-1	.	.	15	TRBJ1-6	TGTGCCAGCAGTGAAACAGGGTATTATAATTCACCCCTCCACTTT	CASSETGYYNSPLHF
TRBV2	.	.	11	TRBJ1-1	TGTGCCAGCAGTGTAAACACTGAAGCTTTCTTT	CASSVNTEAFF
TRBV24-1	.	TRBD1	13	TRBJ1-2	TGTGCCACCAGTTCGGACAGGGGAAATGGCTACACCTTC	CATSSDRGNGYTF
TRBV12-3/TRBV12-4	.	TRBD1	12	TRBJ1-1	TGTGCCAGCAGTTTATGGACAGGGGAAGCTTTCTTT	CASSLWTGEAFF
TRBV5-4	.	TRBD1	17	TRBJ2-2	TGTGCCAGCAGCAACCCGGGACAGGGATACGGCACCGGGGAGCTGTTTTTT	CASSNPGQGYGTGELFF
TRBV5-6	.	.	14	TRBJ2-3	TGTGCCAGCAGCTTGGTAGCTACGGCAGAAGCGCAGTATTTT	CASSLVATAEAQYF
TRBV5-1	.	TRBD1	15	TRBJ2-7	TGCGCCAGCAGCGCCCCGGGACAGGTTTCCTACGAGCAGTACTTC	CASSAPGQVSYEQYF
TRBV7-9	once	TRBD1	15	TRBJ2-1	TGTGCCAGCAGCACAACCGGGACAGCCTACAATGAGCAGTTCTTC	CASSTTGTAYNEQFF
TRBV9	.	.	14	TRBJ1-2	TGTGCCAGCAGCGTGCCCGACAAAAGCTATGGCTACACCTTC	CASSVPDKSYGYTF
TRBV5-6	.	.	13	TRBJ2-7	TGTGCCAGCAGCTGGTTGGCCAGCTACGAGCAGTACTTC	CASSWLASYEQYF
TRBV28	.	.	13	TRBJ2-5	TGTGCCAGCAGTTTGGGGGCCGATCGGACCCAGTACTTC	CASSLGADRTQYF
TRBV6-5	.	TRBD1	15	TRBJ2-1	TGTGCCAGCAGCTGGGGGTACCAGGACAGGTATGAGCAGTTCTTC	CASSWGYQDRYEQFF
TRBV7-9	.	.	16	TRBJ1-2	TGTGCCAGCAGCTTGTGGGAAGATTGGGGGGACTATGGCTACACCTTC	CASSLWEDWGDYGYTF
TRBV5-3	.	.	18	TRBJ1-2	TGTGCCAGAAGCCGCCCACAGGAACTCTGGAAACATAACTATGGCTACACCTTC	CARSRPQELWKHNYGYTF
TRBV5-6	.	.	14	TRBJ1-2	TGTGCCAGCAGCCTTACTCAGGCTTCCCATGGCTACACCTTC	CASSLTQASHGYTF
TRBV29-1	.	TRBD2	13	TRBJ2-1	TGCAGCGTTGCTGGGACTAGCGAGACTGAGCAGTTCTTC	CSVAGTSETEQFF
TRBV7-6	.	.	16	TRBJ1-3	TGTGCCAGCAGCTTATCCCCCGGGGGGACTGGAAACACCATATATTTT	CASSLSPGGTGNTIYF
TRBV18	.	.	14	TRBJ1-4	TGTGCCAGCTCACCCCGGGGTAGTGATGAAAAACTGTTTTTT	CASSPRGSDEKLFF
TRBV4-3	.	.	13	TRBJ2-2	TGCGCCAGCAGCCAAACTCTCACCGGGGAGCTGTTTTTT	CASSQTLTGELFF
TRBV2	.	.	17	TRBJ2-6	TGTGCCAGCAGTGAGCCCCTGATCGCGTCTGGGGCCAACGTCCTGACTTTC	CASSEPLIASGANVLTF
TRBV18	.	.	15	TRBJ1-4	TGTGCCAGCTCACCAGCTAGGAGTCCGAATGAAAAACTGTTTTTT	CASSPARSPNEKLFF
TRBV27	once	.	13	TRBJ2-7	TGTGCCAGCGGACCGGGACAAACCTACGAGCAGTACTTC	CASGPGQTYEQYF
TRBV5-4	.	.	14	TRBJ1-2	TGTGCCAGCAGCTTGAGGTTGGCAGGGAGGGGCTACACCTTC	CASSLRLAGRGYTF